A selection of T cell receptor beta chains follows, all from one sample in a study of naive CD8 T cells in extremely preterm neonates. Repertoires were generated with immunoSEQ multiplex PCR, while TCRdb's copy carries only in-frame clones and drops some. The repertoire consists of 4,000 to 4,500 clones, with approximately 97% occurring once and the leading ten covering about 0.7%. The sequencing input was naive CD8+ T cells from blood. These receptors were taken from a human donor in good health. Each CDR3 is given with its conserved first and last residue. D genes are given only for firm matches. Clone sizes are given selectively: once, few, many, or a class where the clone is expanded.

size | J | V | D | DNA | CDR3
. | TRBJ2-3 | TRBV4-3 | TRBD1 | TGCGCCAGCAGCCAAGATTGGGACAGGGGCGCAGATACGCAGTATTTT | CASSQDWDRGADTQYF
. | TRBJ2-3 | TRBV19 | . | TGTGCCAGTAGTATGGAGGGGGCCAGCGCAGATACGCAGTATTTT | CASSMEGASADTQYF
. | TRBJ2-3 | TRBV7-9 | TRBD2 | TGTGCCAGCAGCTTTGGCGGGGGGGCCGCGAATACGCAGTATTTT | CASSFGGGAANTQYF
. | TRBJ2-1 | TRBV7-9 | TRBD1 | TGTGCCAGCAGCCCAAGGACAGGTCCCTACAATGAGCAGTTCTTC | CASSPRTGPYNEQFF
. | TRBJ2-1 | TRBV11-2 | . | TGTGCCAGCAGTCTCCACTCCGACCGCGGGCAGTTCTTC | CASSLHSDRGQFF
. | TRBJ2-7 | TRBV9 | . | TGTGCCAGCAGCCCGGGACCGACGGGGGTAGAGCAGTACTTC | CASSPGPTGVEQYF
. | TRBJ2-3 | TRBV7-9 | TRBD2 | TGTGCCAGCAGCTCCCCGACTAGCGGGGAAGTGGCAGATACGCAGTATTTT | CASSSPTSGEVADTQYF
once | TRBJ2-1 | TRBV19 | TRBD1 | TGTGCCAGTAGCCCAAGAGGACAGGGGGCGCGGAATGAGCAGTTCTTC | CASSPRGQGARNEQFF
. | TRBJ2-7 | TRBV7-9 | . | TGTGCCAGCAGCCCCGGAGAGGGTTCGTTCTACGAGCAGTACTTC | CASSPGEGSFYEQYF
. | TRBJ2-3 | TRBV2 | TRBD2 | TGTGCCAGCAGTCCCCCCGGGGGGAGCACAGATACGCAGTATTTT | CASSPPGGSTDTQYF
once | TRBJ2-2 | TRBV5-1 | . | TGCGCCAGCACCTTATTCCGGACAGCGTCAATAGGGGAGCTGTTTTTT | CASTLFRTASIGELFF
. | TRBJ1-4 | TRBV6-6 | TRBD1 | TGTGCCAGCAGTTACCAGGACAGGGGAGATGAAAAACTGTTTTTT | CASSYQDRGDEKLFF
. | TRBJ2-7 | TRBV4-1 | . | TGCGCCAGCAGTCACTATGGGCAGGGCGTCTACGAGCAGTACTTC | CASSHYGQGVYEQYF
. | TRBJ1-6 | TRBV19 | . | TGTGCCAGTAGTCGCACATCGACAGTCTATAATTCACCCCTCCACTTT | CASSRTSTVYNSPLHF
. | TRBJ2-3 | TRBV4-3 | . | TGCGCCAGCAGCCAAGAAGTCGCCTACCCCACAGATACGCAGTATTTT | CASSQEVAYPTDTQYF
. | TRBJ1-1 | TRBV29-1 | TRBD1 | TGCAGCGTTGGGCAGGGGGACCTGAACACTGAAGCTTTCTTT | CSVGQGDLNTEAFF
. | TRBJ2-7 | TRBV30 | . | TGTGCCTGGAAGGGGAAGGGGTGGTCCTACGAGCAGTACTTC | CAWKGKGWSYEQYF
. | TRBJ2-4 | TRBV10-3 | TRBD1 | TGTGCCATCAGTGAGACAGGGGGGGCCAAAAACATTCAGTACTTC | CAISETGGAKNIQYF
. | TRBJ2-5 | TRBV27 | TRBD2 | TGTGCCAGCAGTCTGCTAGCGGGGGGTCAAGAGACCCAGTACTTC | CASSLLAGGQETQYF
. | TRBJ1-3 | TRBV12-1 | . | TGTGCCAGCAGCTTTGTACCCGATTTGGCTTTTGGAAACACCATATATTTT | CASSFVPDLAFGNTIYF
. | TRBJ2-5 | TRBV6-1 | . | TGTGCCAGCAGTCCTTCCTGGGACATCCAAGAGACCCAGTACTTC | CASSPSWDIQETQYF
. | TRBJ2-7 | TRBV7-9 | . | TGTGCCAGCAGCCCCCCTAGGGGATCCTACGAGCAGTACTTC | CASSPPRGSYEQYF
. | TRBJ1-6 | TRBV5-6 | TRBD1 | TGTGCCAGCAGCTGGGGGACAGAAGGTTCACCCCTCCACTTT | CASSWGTEGSPLHF
. | TRBJ2-7 | TRBV9 | . | TGTGCCAGCAGCGTAGGAGGGAAGAGCGAGCAGTACTTC | CASSVGGKSEQYF
. | TRBJ2-5 | TRBV4-1 | TRBD2 | TGCGCCAGCAGCCAAGGGGTCGCGGGGGGACGGGAGACCCAGTACTTC | CASSQGVAGGRETQYF
. | TRBJ2-1 | TRBV19 | TRBD2 | TGTGCCAGTAGTATAAGGCGGGGGATCAATGAGCAGTTCTTC | CASSIRRGINEQFF
. | TRBJ2-4 | TRBV5-6 | . | TGTGCCAGCAGCGCTAGAAAACAGGAAAACATTCAGTACTTC | CASSARKQENIQYF
. | TRBJ2-3 | TRBV10-3 | TRBD2 | TGTGCCATCAGTGAGTCGCCTAGCGGAAGCACAGATACGCAGTATTTT | CAISESPSGSTDTQYF